This TCR beta chain was observed in a study of shared clonotypes between healthy human individuals. The table came from immunoSEQ multiplex PCR; TCRdb's copy has only in-frame clones and leaves some out. This sample has about 490,000 clones, with 76% found just once. This CDR3 spans 17 amino acids. CDR1 and CDR2 from the germline V gene are SGDLS and YYNGEE. V lost 0 bases and J lost 7; bases outside the gene matches: 11. V usage is TRBV9 and J usage is TRBJ2-5, with TRBD2 matching over 11 bases. This sequence originates from a woman between 40 and 50 years old in good health. Some clones in this sample may be carry-over from other donors' samples. Source material: PBMCs. CDR3 in amino acids: CASSVDFSGLAGGTQYF. The CDR3 bases are TGTGCCAGCAGCGTAGATTTTAGTGGGCTAGCGGGAGGGACCCAGTACTTC.